The 18 T cell receptor beta chains below were found in one sample sequenced in a study of shared clonotypes between healthy human individuals. Clones were sequenced by immunoSEQ multiplex PCR, and TCRdb holds only the in-frame ones, with some missing. The sample carries millions of clones, just under 95% recorded once. CD45RO negativity and positive selection for CCR7 defined naive CD8 cells, a population that excluded terminally differentiated effector memory CD45RA+ cells. What was sequenced was naive CD8+ T cells sorted from blood. The receptors were gathered from a young man in good health.

The CDR3 DNA follows: TGCGCCAGCAGCCAAGATCGGTCCAGGGAGCACGAGCAGTACTTC. Translated: CASSQDRSREHEQYF. V gene TRBV4-1 combines with J gene TRBJ2-7, with D perhaps given as TRBD1 or TRBD2 (5 bases each). From germline, CDR1 is MGHRA and CDR2 YSYEKL. V was cut by 0 bases and J by 5 bases, with 14 bases left in between. The CDR3 runs to 15 residues.

The chain recombines TRBV7-8 with TRBJ2-5, with 7 nucleotides matching TRBD2. The ends lost 5 bases at V and 1 base at J; junction bases unmatched: 16. Germline loops: CDR1 SGHVS, CDR2 FQNEAQ. This CDR3 contains 18 residues. CDR3 region: CASSPAGGGETLQETQYF. The CDR3 nucleotides read TGTGCCAGCAGCCCTGCCGGTGGGGGGGAAACTCTCCAAGAGACCCAGTACTTC.

Concerning this clone itself: Other DNA sequences in the sample encode the same CDR3. The V gene is TRBV6-5, the J gene TRBJ1-5, with 10 nucleotides matching TRBD1. Trimming cost V 0 bases and J 6 bases; bases outside gene matches: 2. The CDR3 loop spans 15 amino acids. Germline V gene data show CDR1 as MNHEY and CDR2 as SVGAGI. In DNA form, the CDR3 reads TGTGCCAGCAGTTACTCCGGACAGGGGGGTCAGCCCCAGCATTTT. Encoded protein: CASSYSGQGGQPQHF.

This rearrangement joins TRBV2 to TRBJ1-2, with D maybe TRBD1 (5 bases). Germline V gene lookup returns CDR1 SNHLY and CDR2 FYNNEI. The V end lost 11 bases, the J end lost 3 bases, and 13 bases lay between the germline ends. The CDR3 contains 12 residues. This CDR3 is CAEAEGDYGYTF. The CDR3 DNA reads TGTGCCGAAGCGGAAGGGGACTATGGCTACACCTTC.

The V gene is TRBV2, the J gene TRBJ1-5; the D gene is possibly TRBD1 (5 bases). In germline, CDR1 is SNHLY, CDR2 FYNNEI. This CDR3 comprises 16 residues. V dropped 4 bases and J dropped 2 bases, with 15 bases sitting between them. The CDR3 nucleotides are TGTGCCAGCAGTGGAGAGGCAGGGATGGGCAATCAGCCCCAGCATTTT. Amino acid sequence: CASSGEAGMGNQPQHF.

The V call is TRBV11-2, the J call TRBJ1-3; no reliable D call. Germline V gives CDR1 SGHAT, CDR2 FQNNGV. This CDR3 has 14 residues. V lost 5 bases and J 3 bases, leaving 11 bases between the germline ends. The CDR3 DNA reads TGTGCCAGCAGCCCAACGGGTGGTGGAAACACCATATATTTT. Its translation: CASSPTGGGNTIYF.

Concerning this clone: The sample carries other DNA sequences with the same CDR3. The CDR3, as DNA: TGTGCCAGCAGCTTTGGCTCCTCCTACGAGCAGTACTTC. It encodes CASSFGSSYEQYF. The chain uses TRBV7-2 and TRBJ2-7; D call uncertain. V shed 3 bases and J shed 0 bases, with 6 bases lying between them. The CDR3 is made up of 13 amino acids. In germline, CDR1 is SGHTA, CDR2 FQGNSA.

This clone has just one count. The genes are TRBV15 and TRBJ2-7; TRBD1 agrees at 9 bases. Germline V gene lookup returns CDR1 LNHNV and CDR2 YYDKDF (reference sequence). CDR3 length equals 16 residues. J was trimmed by 0 bases and V by 6 bases; bases with no gene match: 9. CDR3: CATSQVGTGTSYEQYF. CDR3 DNA: TGTGCCACCAGTCAAGTGGGGACAGGGACCTCCTACGAGCAGTACTTC.

This clone was counted between two and nine times. The chain joins TRBV27 to TRBJ1-1; tentative D call: TRBD1 (5 bases). The CDR3 totals 15 residues. The V gene's germline CDR1 is MNHEY and CDR2 SMNVEV (reference sequence). Trimming removed 0 bases at V and 3 bases at J, with 11 bases between. The CDR3 sequence is CASSLSLGLYTEAFF. The DNA of the CDR3 is TGTGCCAGCAGTTTATCGCTGGGGCTCTACACTGAAGCTTTCTTT.

The chain uses TRBV27 and TRBJ2-7; D unresolved. Deletions cut 4 bases from V and 2 bases from J, with 9 bases between. Germline V gene sequence: CDR1 MNHEY, CDR2 SMNVEV (reference sequence). The CDR3 contains 13 residues. The chain's CDR3 is CASSSEVTYEQYF. The CDR3 DNA follows: TGTGCCAGCAGTTCTGAGGTTACCTACGAGCAGTACTTC.

The chain couples TRBV27 to TRBJ1-4; 7 bases agree with TRBD1. The length of the CDR3 is 14 residues. V dropped 1 base and J dropped 6; count of bases not matched to a gene: 2. Germline CDR1 MNHEY, CDR2 SMNVEV (reference sequence). CDR3 region: CASSLWQGDEKLFF. The CDR3 DNA follows: TGTGCCAGCAGTTTATGGCAGGGGGATGAAAAACTGTTTTTT.

This chain joins TRBV6-5 and TRBJ2-7, with D possibly being TRBD1 or TRBD2 (6 bases each). Trimming cost V 4 bases and J 5 bases, with 21 bases left between them. The length of the CDR3 is 16 residues. Germline V gene lookup returns CDR1 MNHEY and CDR2 SVGAGI. The chain's CDR3 is CASSLNGLGGLNEQYF. The CDR3, as DNA: TGTGCCAGCAGTTTAAACGGCCTTGGGGGGCTTAACGAGCAGTACTTC.

The J gene is TRBJ1-2, the V gene TRBV2, with a weak D call TRBD1 (5 bases). The germline V and J ends were trimmed by 7 bases and 4 bases, with 19 bases remaining between them. Germline CDR1 and CDR2: SNHLY and FYNNEI. The CDR3 covers 15 residues. For the CDR3, the DNA is TGTGCCAGCACTACGACAGAGGGGTCTCTCTATGGCTACACCTTC. Translated, it gives CASTTTEGSLYGYTF.

V and J are TRBV9 and TRBJ1-5; 7 bases map to TRBD1. The junction had 4 bases not matched to a gene; V was cut back by 2 bases and J by 2 bases. From germline, CDR1 is SGDLS and CDR2 YYNGEE. The CDR3 is 15 residues long. The CDR3 DNA is TGTGCCAGCAGCGTTACAGGGGCGGGCAATCAGCCCCAGCATTTT. As protein: CASSVTGAGNQPQHF.

The chain is built from TRBV2 and TRBJ1-5; possible D gene TRBD1, 5 bases. The V end lost 1 base, the J end lost 1 base, and 11 bases lay between the germline ends. The germline CDR1 and CDR2 sequences are SNHLY and FYNNEI. The CDR3 loop spans 16 amino acids. CDR3 loop: CASSEVQGKSNQPQHF. CDR3 nucleotides: TGTGCCAGCAGTGAAGTCCAGGGCAAGAGCAATCAGCCCCAGCATTTT.

The chain employs TRBV4-3 and TRBJ1-2; no clear D. Between the trimmed V and J ends, which lost 1 base and 8 bases, there was a span of 17 bases. This CDR3 has 15 residues. Germline V CDR1 and CDR2: LGHNA, YSLEER. CDR3: CASSQAFPGTGGYTF. The DNA for the CDR3 is TGCGCCAGCAGCCAAGCATTCCCGGGCACTGGGGGCTACACCTTC.

The V and J genes are TRBV6-5 and TRBJ1-3; a weak D match, TRBD1 (5 bases). This CDR3 spans 15 amino acids. V was pared by 7 bases and J by 0 bases, with 13 bases between. CDR1 is MNHEY and CDR2 is SVGAGI in the germline V gene. CDR3 DNA: TGTGCCAGCACCCCCGACAGAAGCTCTGGAAACACCATATATTTT. Translated: CASTPDRSSGNTIYF.

The rearrangement uses TRBV7-2 and TRBJ1-2; a weak D match, TRBD1 (5 bases). There are 17 residues in the CDR3. The V end was cut by 2 bases, the J end by 4 bases, with 20 bases between. The germline CDR1 and CDR2 sequences are SGHTA and FQGNSA. As DNA, the CDR3 is TGTGCCAGCAGCTTAACATTCGACAGCATTTACCGCTATGGCTACACCTTC. Its translation is CASSLTFDSIYRYGYTF. Filled out from reference TRBV7-2 and TRBJ1-2, the complete variable domain reads GAGVSQSPSNKVTEKGKDVELRCDPISGHTALYWYRQSLGQGLEFLIYFQGNSAPDKSGLPSDRFSAERTGGSVSTLTIQRTQQEDSAVYLCASSLTFDSIYRYGYTFGSGTRLTVV.